Listed below are T cell receptor beta chains from one sample, sequenced in a study of shared clonotypes between healthy human individuals. Here immunoSEQ multiplex PCR was the method, and the copy in TCRdb shows in-frame clones only, minus some. The data show roughly 2,500,000 clones, with roughly 93% seen just once and approximately 0.35% held by the top ten. Material for sequencing was naive CD4+ T cells from PBMCs. These receptors originate from a man aged 18 to 29 in good health. Some clones in this sample may be carry-over from other donors' samples. The CDR3 runs from the conserved cysteine through the conserved F or W. A D gene is named only where the DNA matches it firmly. Clone size is shown for a subset of rows, as once, few, many or a class of expanded clone.

abundance: -; v_gene: TRBV18; j_gene: TRBJ2-1; d_gene: TRBD2; CDR3aa: CASSPQAGGQYNEQFF; CDR3nt: TGTGCCAGCTCACCCCAAGCGGGAGGGCAGTACAATGAGCAGTTCTTC
abundance: -; v_gene: TRBV28; j_gene: TRBJ1-5; d_gene: -; CDR3aa: CASVLQGQPQHF; CDR3nt: TGTGCCAGCGTTCTCCAAGGGCAGCCCCAGCATTTT
abundance: -; v_gene: TRBV28; j_gene: TRBJ2-2; d_gene: -; CDR3aa: CASSFRRLFGELFF; CDR3nt: TGTGCCAGCAGTTTCCGTCGGCTTTTCGGGGAGCTGTTTTTT
abundance: -; v_gene: TRBV18; j_gene: TRBJ2-2; d_gene: TRBD2; CDR3aa: CASSTPRGGPNTGELFF; CDR3nt: TGTGCCAGCTCAACCCCCCGGGGGGGCCCTAACACCGGGGAGCTGTTTTTT
abundance: once; v_gene: TRBV28; j_gene: TRBJ2-3; d_gene: TRBD2; CDR3aa: CASSEGGASTDTQYF; CDR3nt: TGTGCCAGCAGCGAGGGAGGGGCTAGCACAGATACGCAGTATTTT
abundance: -; v_gene: TRBV6-4; j_gene: TRBJ2-1; d_gene: -; CDR3aa: CASSASVRSGEQFF; CDR3nt: TGTGCCAGCAGTGCGAGTGTGAGGTCGGGTGAGCAGTTCTTC
abundance: -; v_gene: TRBV30; j_gene: TRBJ1-6; d_gene: TRBD1; CDR3aa: CAWSVRLTGSLNSPLHF; CDR3nt: TGTGCCTGGAGTGTTAGATTGACAGGGTCCCTTAATTCACCCCTCCACTTT
abundance: once; v_gene: TRBV7-3; j_gene: TRBJ1-2; d_gene: TRBD1; CDR3aa: CASSLVPSGQGLYGYTF; CDR3nt: TGTGCCAGCAGCTTAGTTCCATCGGGACAGGGCCTCTATGGCTACACCTTC
abundance: -; v_gene: TRBV5-6; j_gene: TRBJ2-1; d_gene: -; CDR3aa: CASSLGMRVAYNEQFF; CDR3nt: TGTGCCAGCAGCTTGGGAATGCGGGTGGCCTACAATGAGCAGTTCTTC
abundance: once; v_gene: TRBV11-3; j_gene: TRBJ1-1; d_gene: -; CDR3aa: CASSLAGFSEAFF; CDR3nt: TGTGCCAGCAGCTTAGCTGGGTTTTCGGAAGCTTTCTTT
abundance: -; v_gene: TRBV5-4; j_gene: TRBJ2-3; d_gene: -; CDR3aa: CASSSKVSGVDTQYF; CDR3nt: TGTGCCAGCAGCTCAAAGGTGTCGGGAGTTGATACGCAGTATTTT
abundance: -; v_gene: TRBV28; j_gene: TRBJ1-2; d_gene: -; CDR3aa: CASSPNRVPGYTF; CDR3nt: TGTGCCAGCAGTCCGAACAGGGTTCCTGGCTACACCTTC
abundance: -; v_gene: TRBV5-1; j_gene: TRBJ2-3; d_gene: -; CDR3aa: CASSTTDTQYF; CDR3nt: TGCGCCAGCAGCACCACAGATACGCAGTATTTT
abundance: -; v_gene: TRBV9; j_gene: TRBJ2-2; d_gene: -; CDR3aa: CASSVGRYGELFF; CDR3nt: TGTGCCAGCAGCGTAGGCAGATACGGGGAGCTGTTTTTT
abundance: -; v_gene: TRBV18; j_gene: TRBJ1-2; d_gene: TRBD1; CDR3aa: CASSRSGTGSWGANYGYTF; CDR3nt: TGTGCCAGCTCACGATCAGGGACAGGGTCGTGGGGCGCTAACTATGGCTACACCTTC
abundance: -; v_gene: TRBV5-4; j_gene: TRBJ2-1; d_gene: TRBD2; CDR3aa: CASSQLSGDSYNEQFF; CDR3nt: TGTGCCAGCAGCCAACTAAGCGGGGACTCCTACAATGAGCAGTTCTTC
abundance: -; v_gene: TRBV4-3; j_gene: TRBJ1-2; d_gene: TRBD1; CDR3aa: CASSQAGTDVAGYTF; CDR3nt: TGCGCCAGCAGCCAGGCCGGGACAGATGTTGCTGGCTACACCTTC
abundance: -; v_gene: TRBV5-1; j_gene: TRBJ2-7; d_gene: TRBD2; CDR3aa: CASSLDGGRSYEQYF; CDR3nt: TGCGCCAGCAGCTTGGATGGCGGGAGAAGCTACGAGCAGTACTTC
abundance: once; v_gene: TRBV7-9; j_gene: TRBJ2-7; d_gene: -; CDR3aa: CASSLELSPSEQYF; CDR3nt: TGTGCCAGCAGCTTAGAACTCTCCCCCAGCGAGCAGTACTTC
abundance: -; v_gene: TRBV15; j_gene: TRBJ2-3; d_gene: -; CDR3aa: CATSGGLLGTDTQYF; CDR3nt: TGTGCCACCTCGGGGGGCCTCCTGGGCACAGATACGCAGTATTTT
abundance: -; v_gene: TRBV5-6; j_gene: TRBJ2-6; d_gene: -; CDR3aa: CASSRRSSGANVLTF; CDR3nt: TGTGCCAGCAGCCGAAGGAGTTCTGGGGCCAACGTCCTGACTTTC
abundance: -; v_gene: TRBV28; j_gene: TRBJ2-3; d_gene: -; CDR3aa: CASSGSVRDTQYF; CDR3nt: TGTGCCAGTTCCGGATCGGTAAGGGATACGCAGTATTTT
abundance: once; v_gene: TRBV6-5; j_gene: TRBJ1-4; d_gene: -; CDR3aa: CASSYSVLPEKLFF; CDR3nt: TGTGCCAGCAGTTACTCTGTCCTACCGGAAAAACTGTTTTTT
abundance: once; v_gene: TRBV4-1; j_gene: TRBJ1-3; d_gene: -; CDR3aa: CASSRERTAYDYSGNTIYF; CDR3nt: TGCGCCAGCAGCCGAGAAAGGACAGCCTACGATTATTCTGGAAACACCATATATTTT
abundance: -; v_gene: TRBV11-2; j_gene: TRBJ1-2; d_gene: -; CDR3aa: CASSLGWEIYGYTF; CDR3nt: TGTGCCAGCAGCTTAGGGTGGGAGATCTATGGCTACACCTTC
abundance: -; v_gene: TRBV7-3; j_gene: TRBJ1-2; d_gene: -; CDR3aa: CASSLRGYTF; CDR3nt: TGTGCCAGCAGCTTAAGAGGCTACACCTTC
abundance: -; v_gene: TRBV5-1; j_gene: TRBJ2-1; d_gene: TRBD2; CDR3aa: CASSFNGGGLNEQFF; CDR3nt: TGCGCCAGCAGCTTCAACGGGGGAGGGCTCAATGAGCAGTTCTTC
abundance: -; v_gene: TRBV11-1; j_gene: TRBJ2-3; d_gene: -; CDR3aa: CASSSGPLTSSTDTQYF; CDR3nt: TGTGCCAGCAGCTCGGGCCCCCTAACGTCTAGCACAGATACGCAGTATTTT
abundance: -; v_gene: TRBV18; j_gene: TRBJ2-2; d_gene: -; CDR3aa: CASSPPLRTGELFF; CDR3nt: TGTGCCAGCTCACCGCCCCTTCGCACCGGGGAGCTGTTTTTT
abundance: -; v_gene: TRBV2; j_gene: TRBJ1-2; d_gene: TRBD1; CDR3aa: CASSPTTGGLGYTF; CDR3nt: TGTGCCAGCAGTCCGACGACAGGGGGTCTTGGCTACACCTTC
abundance: -; v_gene: TRBV7-3; j_gene: TRBJ1-1; d_gene: -; CDR3aa: CASSSRGGTEAFF; CDR3nt: TGTGCCAGCAGCTCGAGGGGGGGCACTGAAGCTTTCTTT
abundance: -; v_gene: TRBV7-2; j_gene: TRBJ1-4; d_gene: -; CDR3aa: CASSLIRGGNEKLFF; CDR3nt: TGTGCCAGCAGCTTGATAAGGGGTGGTAATGAAAAACTGTTTTTT
abundance: -; v_gene: TRBV7-2; j_gene: TRBJ1-1; d_gene: -; CDR3aa: CASSRQVTSNTEAFF; CDR3nt: TGTGCCAGCAGCAGACAGGTAACATCGAACACTGAAGCTTTCTTT
abundance: -; v_gene: TRBV9; j_gene: TRBJ2-3; d_gene: TRBD1; CDR3aa: CASNRDSTADTQYF; CDR3nt: TGTGCCAGCAACCGGGACAGCACTGCAGATACGCAGTATTTT
abundance: -; v_gene: TRBV7-9; j_gene: TRBJ1-5; d_gene: -; CDR3aa: CASSLQRNQPQHF; CDR3nt: TGTGCCAGCAGCTTACAAAGAAATCAGCCCCAGCATTTT
abundance: -; v_gene: TRBV5-1; j_gene: TRBJ2-7; d_gene: -; CDR3aa: CASSLVTGAYEQYF; CDR3nt: TGCGCCAGCAGCTTAGTGACAGGTGCCTACGAGCAGTACTTC
abundance: -; v_gene: TRBV5-8; j_gene: TRBJ2-1; d_gene: TRBD1; CDR3aa: CASSLGQGVSNEQFF; CDR3nt: TGTGCCAGCAGCTTGGGACAGGGGGTGAGTAATGAGCAGTTCTTC
abundance: few; v_gene: TRBV6-1; j_gene: TRBJ1-5; d_gene: -; CDR3aa: CASSEHRYQPQHF; CDR3nt: TGTGCCAGCAGTGAGCACAGGTATCAGCCCCAGCATTTT
abundance: -; v_gene: TRBV5-1; j_gene: TRBJ2-7; d_gene: -; CDR3aa: CASSLVAKGHEQYF; CDR3nt: TGCGCCAGCAGCTTGGTAGCAAAGGGGCACGAGCAGTACTTC
abundance: few; v_gene: TRBV28; j_gene: TRBJ1-5; d_gene: -; CDR3aa: CASSPPGQPQHF; CDR3nt: TGTGCCAGCAGCCCGCCGGGGCAGCCCCAGCATTTT
abundance: few; v_gene: TRBV29-1; j_gene: TRBJ1-4; d_gene: -; CDR3aa: CSVAQGSNEKLFF; CDR3nt: TGCAGCGTTGCCCAGGGCTCTAATGAAAAACTGTTTTTT
abundance: -; v_gene: TRBV5-1; j_gene: TRBJ2-6; d_gene: -; CDR3aa: CASSLIQGEYSGANVLTF; CDR3nt: TGCGCCAGCAGCTTGATACAGGGTGAATACTCTGGGGCCAACGTCCTGACTTTC
abundance: -; v_gene: TRBV9; j_gene: TRBJ2-5; d_gene: -; CDR3aa: CASSVASNQETQYF; CDR3nt: TGTGCCAGCAGCGTAGCTAGCAACCAAGAGACCCAGTACTTC
abundance: -; v_gene: TRBV5-4; j_gene: TRBJ2-5; d_gene: TRBD1; CDR3aa: CASSSSTGLQETQYF; CDR3nt: TGTGCCAGCAGCTCGTCGACAGGGCTCCAAGAGACCCAGTACTTC
abundance: -; v_gene: TRBV11-3; j_gene: TRBJ2-2; d_gene: TRBD2; CDR3aa: CASSIRLAGETGELFF; CDR3nt: TGTGCCAGCAGCATCAGACTAGCGGGGGAAACCGGGGAGCTGTTTTTT
abundance: -; v_gene: TRBV5-6; j_gene: TRBJ2-1; d_gene: TRBD1; CDR3aa: CASSVVGQGYSYNEQFF; CDR3nt: TGTGCCAGCAGCGTGGTGGGACAGGGTTACTCCTACAATGAGCAGTTCTTC
abundance: -; v_gene: TRBV6-5; j_gene: TRBJ2-7; d_gene: -; CDR3aa: CASSYRGMKGLEQYF; CDR3nt: TGTGCCAGCAGTTACAGAGGCATGAAGGGCCTCGAGCAGTACTTC
abundance: -; v_gene: TRBV18; j_gene: TRBJ1-1; d_gene: -; CDR3aa: CASSPSQTTEAFF; CDR3nt: TGTGCCAGCTCACCTTCCCAGACCACTGAAGCTTTCTTT
abundance: -; v_gene: TRBV7-9; j_gene: TRBJ1-4; d_gene: -; CDR3aa: CATAMPGDEKLFF; CDR3nt: TGTGCCACCGCCATGCCCGGGGATGAAAAACTGTTTTTT
abundance: -; v_gene: TRBV7-6; j_gene: TRBJ2-7; d_gene: TRBD2; CDR3aa: CASSRGGSPYEQYF; CDR3nt: TGTGCCAGCAGCCGGGGGGGGAGCCCCTACGAGCAGTACTTC
abundance: -; v_gene: TRBV7-2; j_gene: TRBJ2-5; d_gene: TRBD1; CDR3aa: CASSFDRGLETQYF; CDR3nt: TGTGCCAGCAGCTTCGACAGGGGGCTTGAGACCCAGTACTTC
abundance: -; v_gene: TRBV6-1; j_gene: TRBJ1-5; d_gene: -; CDR3aa: CASILYSSNQPQHF; CDR3nt: TGTGCCAGCATCCTTTACTCAAGCAATCAGCCCCAGCATTTT
abundance: -; v_gene: TRBV10-1; j_gene: TRBJ2-7; d_gene: -; CDR3aa: CASSPTGGYFNEQYF; CDR3nt: TGCGCCAGCAGCCCCACCGGGGGCTACTTTAACGAGCAGTACTTC
abundance: -; v_gene: TRBV6-6; j_gene: TRBJ2-2; d_gene: -; CDR3aa: CASKLRSSTGELFF; CDR3nt: TGTGCCAGCAAATTAAGGAGCTCAACCGGGGAGCTGTTTTTT
abundance: once; v_gene: TRBV6-1; j_gene: TRBJ1-1; d_gene: -; CDR3aa: CASSELTGNTEAFF; CDR3nt: TGTGCCAGCAGTGAACTGACAGGAAACACTGAAGCTTTCTTT
abundance: -; v_gene: TRBV7-9; j_gene: TRBJ2-3; d_gene: -; CDR3aa: CASARVTDTQYF; CDR3nt: TGTGCCAGCGCCAGGGTCACAGATACGCAGTATTTT
abundance: -; v_gene: TRBV14; j_gene: TRBJ2-5; d_gene: -; CDR3aa: CASSQDAGQSWVTQYF; CDR3nt: TGTGCCAGCAGCCAAGATGCGGGACAATCTTGGGTGACCCAGTACTTC
abundance: -; v_gene: TRBV7-2; j_gene: TRBJ2-3; d_gene: -; CDR3aa: CASSSPGGRTDTQYF; CDR3nt: TGTGCCAGCAGCTCCCCGGGGGGCCGCACAGATACGCAGTATTTT